This record concerns one T cell receptor (beta chain) sequence. What it binds is not known. This sample is drawn from a study of B cell selection in AIRE deficiency. As originally analysed: Pooled Tregs gave roughly 62,000 patient and some 93,000 donor TCRbeta sequences. Generated by immunoSEQ multiplex PCR, the TCRdb table keeps only in-frame clones and is missing some. The V and J calls and clone size are taken from that table; D and trimming were inferred from the DNA. The sample has 20,000 to 25,000 clones, approximately 94% seen once. The CDR3 is 16 residues long. The V end was cut by 3 bases, the J end by 4 bases, with 19 bases between. Germline V lookup: CDR1 MDHEN, CDR2 SYDVKM. Regulatory T cells were sorted as CD4+CD25hiCD127low/negative. Overall study findings and caveats: Only TCRbeta was sequenced; around 37% of shared healthy Treg sequences appeared in Tconv. Of some 3,900 shared Treg TCRbeta sequences, around 30% were healthy-donor-only and around 8.6% patient-only. Shared Treg sequences had shorter CDR3s, biased toward rearrangements with few non-templated insertions.

Sequencing was done on a sample of Tregs sorted from PBMCs. The TCR originated in a human donor with AIRE deficiency. The V and J genes are TRBV28 and TRBJ2-7; D might be TRBD1 or TRBD2, each matching 5 bases. The CDR3 loop reads CASSFTGRRGSYEQYF. The CDR3 coding sequence is TGTGCCAGCAGTTTCACAGGTAGACGGGGTAGTTACGAGCAGTACTTC.